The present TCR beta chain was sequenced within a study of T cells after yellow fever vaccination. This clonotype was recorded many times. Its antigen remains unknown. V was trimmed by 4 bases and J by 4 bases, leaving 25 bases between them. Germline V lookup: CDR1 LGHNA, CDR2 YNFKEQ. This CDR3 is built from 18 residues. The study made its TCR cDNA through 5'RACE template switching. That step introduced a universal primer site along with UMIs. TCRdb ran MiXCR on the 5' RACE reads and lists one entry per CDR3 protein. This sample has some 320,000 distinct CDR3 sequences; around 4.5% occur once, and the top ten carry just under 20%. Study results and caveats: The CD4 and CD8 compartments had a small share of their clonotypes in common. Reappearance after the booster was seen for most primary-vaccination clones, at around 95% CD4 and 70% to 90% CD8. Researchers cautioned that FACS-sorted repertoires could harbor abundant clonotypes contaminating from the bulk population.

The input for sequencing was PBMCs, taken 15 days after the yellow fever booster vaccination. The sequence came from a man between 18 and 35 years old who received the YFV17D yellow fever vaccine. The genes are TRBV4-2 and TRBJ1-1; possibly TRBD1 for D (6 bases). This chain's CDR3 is CASSLRSVAGAPRTEAFF. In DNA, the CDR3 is TGTGCCAGCAGCCTAAGATCGGTGGCAGGGGCCCCTCGCACTGAAGCTTTCTTT.